This T cell receptor (beta chain) is from a study of tumor and adjacent non-tumor tissue in lung cancer (dated by TCRdb to the late 2010s). With regard to the full study: By cancer type, the cohort comprised under 15 adenocarcinoma patients, a couple of squamous cell carcinoma patients and 1 small cell lung cancer patient. Ages among the 15 or so patients ranged from about 30 to 85 years, there were about ten men and 5 women, and disease was at TNM stage I to III. Sequencing generated a total of roughly 130 million productive TCRbeta reads, averaging around 4 million reads per sample. Using bulk TCRbeta repertoires from over 14 lung cancer patients, the study set lung tumor tissue side by side with matched distant non-tumor lung tissue. A few dozen paired specimens, one tumor and one normal lung sample per patient, were profiled by TCRbeta CDR3 sequencing.

This clonotype occurred once. Its antigen specificity is not known. Relative to the germline gene, one junction end is altered; a read error may explain this. Overall results and qualifications from the work: Tumor tissue showed significantly higher TCR diversity (inverse Simpson) than normal lung tissue, at around 450 vs 150 (P = 0.0075, Mann-Whitney U test). Only approximately 14 patients were in the cohort, and the authors stated that larger samples and more detailed clinical data are needed. Because peripheral blood was not sequenced, blood TCRbeta repertoires in the lung cancer patients of the study were not examined. The sequencing platform is not named in the methods, and unique molecular identifiers are not mentioned. Younger patients had significantly higher TCR diversity, and higher tumor TCR diversity was associated with shorter overall and disease-free survival. In normal lung, the top 100 clones accounted for a significantly larger cumulative share of the repertoire than in tumor tissue.

The CDR3 contains 13 residues, cysteine and phenylalanine counted. The only DNA kept is the CDR3, 39 bases in frame from the first base. From the germline V gene, CDR1 is SGHAT and CDR2 is FQNNGV. RNA was isolated from bulk, unsorted tissue, and RNA quality was assessed with a NanoDrop ND-1000 and an Agilent 2100. The donors were newly diagnosed lung cancer patients admitted for thoracic surgery in China from August to November 2014 who had not received prior chemotherapy. The study excluded patients who had received radiotherapy or chemotherapy before or who had another cancer at the same time. Pieces of surgical tissue measuring roughly 1-2.2 cm3 were kept in RNAlater solution and held at -80 degrees C until needed. Preparation of the library involved multiplex PCR. Reads for this sample came from an Illumina HiSeq 2500. TCRbeta libraries were built by three rounds of nested PCR using primers (Table S4), following protocols modified from ARM-PCR. PCR products of 200-500 bp were gel-excised and purified with the QIAquick gel extraction kit before sequencing. The authors processed their data as follows. Reads were cleaned with Trimmomatic, merged with FLASH into complete CDR3 sequences, and assigned to V(D)J germline segments with MiTCR. Clonal diversity was calculated as the inverse Simpson's index using VDJtools. A read counted as productive if the sequence was in-frame and lacked a premature stop codon. TCRdb reprocessing: public reads trimmed at Q25 with fastp, clones called with MiXCR, in-frame beta chains kept. Each CDR3 protein appears once, grouped with its most common genes and DNA. For this entry, the V and J calls and clone size follow TCRdb and not the study's own pipeline. Counted in this sample were approximately 120,000 distinct CDR3 sequences; 75% of them appeared once. About 39% of the sample lies in the top ten.

Sequenced: lung tumor tissue. The receptor's source is a woman in her sixties or seventies with non-small cell lung cancer. Recombination connected TRBV11-2 to TRBJ2-5; 8 nucleotides in the junction match TRBD1. The CDR3 region has the sequence CASSFNRGETRYF. The DNA sequence is TGTGCCAGCAGCTTTAACAGGGGGGAGACCCGGTACTTC.